The T cell receptor beta chain under discussion was sequenced for a study of cytomegalovirus exposure and HLA in healthy donors. Study-wide results and limits: Analysis was carried out at a later point, and it linked a missense DCLRE1C variant to TCR beta V- and J-gene trimming. The study recorded 150 to 200 TCR beta chains that were cytomegalovirus-associated. Rare TCR sequences dominated, though some public TCRs recurred in many donors.

Remarks on this clone: No antigen is known for it.

13 Jbeta primers and 60 Vbeta primers were used for the PCR. In the authors' methods: Approximately 11 million of some 80 million unique TCR beta chains were shared, per a later count. The protocol was immunoSEQ multiplex PCR, while the TCRdb copy is restricted to in-frame clones and leaves out a portion. For V, J and clone size, that table is used; D and trimming come from the DNA. The data contain about 90,000 clones, over 60% of them seen just once; the ten biggest clones take up under 4%. The CDR3 sequence is 13 residues long. The V gene's germline CDR1 is SNHLY and CDR2 FYNNEI. V lost 7 bases, J lost 4 bases, and 14 bases lay in between.

This receptor was taken from a man younger than 40 in good health and CMV-seronegative. The sequenced sample was PBMCs. V is TRBV2 and J is TRBJ2-7, with D perhaps TRBD2 (5 bases). The CDR3 DNA reads as TGTGCCAGCAAAGCCGAGGGTCCTTACGAGCAGTACTTC. It specifies CASKAEGPYEQYF.